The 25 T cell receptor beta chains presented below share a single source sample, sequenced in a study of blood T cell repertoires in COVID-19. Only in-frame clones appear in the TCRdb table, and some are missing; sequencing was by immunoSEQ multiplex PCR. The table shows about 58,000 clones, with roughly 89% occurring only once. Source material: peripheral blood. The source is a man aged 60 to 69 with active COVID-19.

The CDR3: CASTGGQSSTNEKLFF. The CDR3 DNA is TGTGCCAGTACCGGGGGACAGTCTTCAACTAATGAAAAACTGTTTTTT. The chain couples TRBV19 to TRBJ1-4; TRBD1 agrees at 7 bases. This CDR3 comprises 16 residues. Germline CDR1 is LNHDA and CDR2 is SQIVND (reference sequence). After removal of 7 bases from V and 0 bases from J, the junction contained 8 bases not matched to a gene.

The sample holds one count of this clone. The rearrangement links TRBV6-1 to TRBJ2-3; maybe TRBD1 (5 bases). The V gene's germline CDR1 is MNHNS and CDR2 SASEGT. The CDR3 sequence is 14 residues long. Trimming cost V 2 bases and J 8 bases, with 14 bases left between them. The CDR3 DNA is TGTGCCAGCAGTGAAAAGGTGGGGCCGGGTACGCAGTATTTT. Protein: CASSEKVGPGTQYF.

CDR3 protein: CASSGQLTGELFF. CDR3 DNA sequence: TGTGCCAGCAGCGGACAGCTCACCGGGGAGCTGTTTTTT. This chain links TRBV7-2 with TRBJ2-2; possible D gene TRBD1, 6 bases. The CDR3 is 13 residues long. Germline CDR1 reads SGHTA; CDR2 reads FQGNSA. The ends were cut back, 5 bases at V and 4 bases at J, with 8 bases in the middle.

This CDR3 is CASSSGTATDTQYF. In DNA, the CDR3 is TGCGCCAGCAGCTCTGGGACAGCCACAGATACGCAGTATTTT. The chain combines TRBV5-1 with TRBJ2-3, with TRBD1 identical over 7 bases. The germline gives CDR1 SGHRS, CDR2 YFSETQ. There are 14 residues in the CDR3. The V gene end was trimmed by 3 bases and the J gene end by 2 bases; junction bases not matched to a gene: 3.

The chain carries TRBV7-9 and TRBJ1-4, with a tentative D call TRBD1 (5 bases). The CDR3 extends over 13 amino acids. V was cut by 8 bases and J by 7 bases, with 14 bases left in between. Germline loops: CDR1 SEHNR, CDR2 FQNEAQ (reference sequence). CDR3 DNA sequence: TGTGCCAGCCGTAGGGGCTCGTCTGAAAAACTGTTTTTT. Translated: CASRRGSSEKLFF.

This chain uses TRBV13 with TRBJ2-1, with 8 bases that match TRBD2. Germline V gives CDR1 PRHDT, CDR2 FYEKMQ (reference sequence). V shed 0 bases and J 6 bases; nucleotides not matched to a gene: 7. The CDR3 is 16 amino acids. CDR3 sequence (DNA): TGTGCCAGCAGCTTAGGCTGGCCGGGAGGGCCCAATGAGCAGTTCTTC. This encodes CASSLGWPGGPNEQFF.

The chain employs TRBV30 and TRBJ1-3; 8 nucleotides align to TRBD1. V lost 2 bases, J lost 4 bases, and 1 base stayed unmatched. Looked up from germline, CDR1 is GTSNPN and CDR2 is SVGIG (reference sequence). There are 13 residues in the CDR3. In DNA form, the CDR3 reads TGTGCCTGGAGTAACAGGGGGGGAAACACCATATATTTT. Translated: CAWSNRGGNTIYF.

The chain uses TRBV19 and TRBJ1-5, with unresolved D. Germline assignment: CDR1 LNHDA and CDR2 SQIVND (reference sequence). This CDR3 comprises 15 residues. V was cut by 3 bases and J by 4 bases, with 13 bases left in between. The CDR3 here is CASSITENRNQPQHF. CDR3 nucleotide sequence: TGTGCCAGTAGTATTACAGAGAACCGAAATCAGCCCCAGCATTTT.

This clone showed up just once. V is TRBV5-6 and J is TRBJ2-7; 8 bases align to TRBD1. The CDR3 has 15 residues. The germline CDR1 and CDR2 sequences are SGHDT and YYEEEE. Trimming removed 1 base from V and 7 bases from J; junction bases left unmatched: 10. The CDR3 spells CASSLLVAGGSEQYF. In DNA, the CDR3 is TGTGCCAGCAGCTTGCTGGTGGCAGGGGGCTCTGAGCAGTACTTC.

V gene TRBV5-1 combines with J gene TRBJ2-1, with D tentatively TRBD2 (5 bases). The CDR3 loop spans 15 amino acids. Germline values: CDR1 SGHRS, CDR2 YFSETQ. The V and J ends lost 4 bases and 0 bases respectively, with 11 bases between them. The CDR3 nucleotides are TGCGCCAGCAGCCTGCTAGCCCTCTCCTACAATGAGCAGTTCTTC. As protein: CASSLLALSYNEQFF. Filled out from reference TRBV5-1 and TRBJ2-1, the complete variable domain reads KAGVTQTPRYLIKTRGQQVTLSCSPISGHRSVSWYQQTPGQGLQFLFEYFSETQRNKGNFPGRFSGRQFSNSRSEMNVSTLELGDSALYLCASSLLALSYNEQFFGPGTRLTVL.

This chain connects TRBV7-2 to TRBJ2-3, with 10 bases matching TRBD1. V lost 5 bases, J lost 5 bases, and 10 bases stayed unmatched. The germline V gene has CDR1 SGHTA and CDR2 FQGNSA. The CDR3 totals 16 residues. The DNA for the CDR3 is TGTGCCAGCAGCCCCCCCGACAGGGGGCGCAGAGATACGCAGTATTTT. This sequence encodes CASSPPDRGRRDTQYF.

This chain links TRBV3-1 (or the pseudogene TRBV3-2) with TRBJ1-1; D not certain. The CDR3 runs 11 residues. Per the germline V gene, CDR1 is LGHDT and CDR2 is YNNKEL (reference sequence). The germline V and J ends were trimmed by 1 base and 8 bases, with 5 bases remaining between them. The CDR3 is CASSQALEAFF. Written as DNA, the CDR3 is TGTGCCAGCAGCCAAGCCCTCGAAGCTTTCTTT.

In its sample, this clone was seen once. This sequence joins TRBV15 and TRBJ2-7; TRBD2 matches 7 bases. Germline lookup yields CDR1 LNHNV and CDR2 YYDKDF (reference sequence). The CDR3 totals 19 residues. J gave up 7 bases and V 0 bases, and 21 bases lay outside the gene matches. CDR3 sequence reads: CATSRDQWGDQWEGREQYF. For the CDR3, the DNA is TGTGCCACCAGCAGAGATCAGTGGGGGGACCAATGGGAGGGTCGGGAGCAGTACTTC.

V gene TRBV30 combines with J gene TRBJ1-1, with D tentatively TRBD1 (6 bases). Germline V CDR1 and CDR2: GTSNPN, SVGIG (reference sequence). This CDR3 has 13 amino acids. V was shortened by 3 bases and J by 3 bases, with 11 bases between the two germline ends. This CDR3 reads CAWRQGGDTEAFF. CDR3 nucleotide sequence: TGTGCCTGGAGACAGGGAGGGGACACTGAAGCTTTCTTT. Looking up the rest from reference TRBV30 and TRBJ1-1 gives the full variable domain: SQTIHQWPATLVQPVGSPLSLECTVEGTSNPNLYWYRQAAGRGLQLLFYSVGIGQISSEVPQNLSASRPQDRQFILSSKKLLLSDSGFYLCAWRQGGDTEAFFGQGTRLTVV.

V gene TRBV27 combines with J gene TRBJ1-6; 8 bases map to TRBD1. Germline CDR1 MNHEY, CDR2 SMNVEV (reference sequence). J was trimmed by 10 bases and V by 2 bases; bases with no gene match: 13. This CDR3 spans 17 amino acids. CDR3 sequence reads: CASSLSLQGARSSPLHF. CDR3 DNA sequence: TGTGCCAGCAGTTTAAGTCTGCAGGGGGCGCGGTCCTCACCCCTCCACTTT.

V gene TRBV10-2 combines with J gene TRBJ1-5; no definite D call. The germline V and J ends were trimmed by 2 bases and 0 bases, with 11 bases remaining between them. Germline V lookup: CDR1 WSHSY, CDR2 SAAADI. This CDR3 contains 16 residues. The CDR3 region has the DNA TGCGCCAGCAGTGAGGTCCCCCCCAGTAGCAATCAGCCCCAGCATTTT. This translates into CASSEVPPSSNQPQHF.

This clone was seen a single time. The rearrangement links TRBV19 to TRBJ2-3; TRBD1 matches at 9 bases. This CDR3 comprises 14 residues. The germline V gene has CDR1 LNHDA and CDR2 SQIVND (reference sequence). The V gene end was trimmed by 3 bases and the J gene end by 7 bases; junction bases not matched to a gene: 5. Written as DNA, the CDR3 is TGTGCCAGTAGTATGACAGGGGGTGGTAATACGCAGTATTTT. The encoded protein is CASSMTGGGNTQYF.

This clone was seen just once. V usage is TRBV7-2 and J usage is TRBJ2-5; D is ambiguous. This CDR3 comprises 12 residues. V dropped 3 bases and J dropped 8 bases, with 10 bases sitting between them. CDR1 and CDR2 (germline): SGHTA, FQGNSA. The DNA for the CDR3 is TGTGCCAGCAGCTTTCGACTCCTAACCCAGTACTTC. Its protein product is CASSFRLLTQYF.

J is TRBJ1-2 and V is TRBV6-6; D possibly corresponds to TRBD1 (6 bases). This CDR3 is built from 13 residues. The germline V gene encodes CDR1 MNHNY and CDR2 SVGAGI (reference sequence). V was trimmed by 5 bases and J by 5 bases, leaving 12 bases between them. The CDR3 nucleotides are TGTGCCAGCAGTCTGACAGGCTTGTATGGCTACACCTTC. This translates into CASSLTGLYGYTF.

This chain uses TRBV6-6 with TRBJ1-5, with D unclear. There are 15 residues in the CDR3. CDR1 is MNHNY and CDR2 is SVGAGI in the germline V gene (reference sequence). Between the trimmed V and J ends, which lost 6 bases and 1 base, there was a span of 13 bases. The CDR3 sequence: CASSGLMGSNQPQHF. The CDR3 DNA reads TGTGCCAGCAGCGGACTCATGGGAAGCAATCAGCCCCAGCATTTT.

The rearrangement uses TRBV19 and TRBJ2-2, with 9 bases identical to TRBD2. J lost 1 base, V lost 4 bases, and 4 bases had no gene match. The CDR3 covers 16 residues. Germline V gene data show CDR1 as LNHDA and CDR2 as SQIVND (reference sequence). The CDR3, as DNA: TGTGCCAGTAGTAAAGGGACTAGCTGGAACACCGGGGAGCTGTTTTTT. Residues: CASSKGTSWNTGELFF.

DNA of the CDR3: TGTGCCAGCAGCGTGTCGGTCCACCCGAGGAATTCACCCCTCCACTTT. It specifies CASSVSVHPRNSPLHF. The rearrangement joins TRBV9 to TRBJ1-6; D is ambiguous. Germline CDR1 and CDR2: SGDLS and YYNGEE. V lost 2 bases to trimming and J lost 7 bases, with 16 bases between them. The CDR3 length is 16 residues.

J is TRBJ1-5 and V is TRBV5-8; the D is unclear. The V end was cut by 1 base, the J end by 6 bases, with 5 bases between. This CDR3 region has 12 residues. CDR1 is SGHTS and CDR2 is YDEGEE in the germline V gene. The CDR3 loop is CASSLRGQPQHF. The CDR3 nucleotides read TGTGCCAGCAGCTTGCGGGGTCAGCCCCAGCATTTT.

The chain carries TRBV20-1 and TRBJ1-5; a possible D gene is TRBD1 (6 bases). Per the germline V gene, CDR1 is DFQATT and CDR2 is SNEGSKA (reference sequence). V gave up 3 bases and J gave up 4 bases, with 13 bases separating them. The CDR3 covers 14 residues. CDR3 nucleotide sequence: TGCAGTGCTAGTTCGGCAGGGGTGAATCAGCCCCAGCATTTT. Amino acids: CSASSAGVNQPQHF.

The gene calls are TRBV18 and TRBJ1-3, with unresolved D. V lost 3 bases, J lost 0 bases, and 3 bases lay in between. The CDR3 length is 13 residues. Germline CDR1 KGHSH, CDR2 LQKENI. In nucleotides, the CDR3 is TGTGCCAGCTCACCCTTCTCTGGAAACACCATATATTTT. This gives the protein CASSPFSGNTIYF. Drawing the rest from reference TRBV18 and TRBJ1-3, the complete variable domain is NAGVMQNPRHLVRRRGQEARLRCSPMKGHSHVYWYRQLPEEGLKFMVYLQKENIIDESGMPKERFSAEFPKEGPSILRIQQVVRGDSAAYFCASSPFSGNTIYFGEGSWLTVV.